This T cell receptor beta chain was obtained from a study of cytomegalovirus exposure and HLA in healthy donors. Only in-frame clones appear in the TCRdb table, and some are missing; sequencing was by immunoSEQ multiplex PCR. Here the sample spans just under 150,000 clones, approximately 90% being singletons. Trimming shortened V by 0 bases and J by 3 bases, and 6 bases separated the two germline ends. The CDR3 length is 13 residues. The germline V gene has CDR1 SGHRS and CDR2 YFSETQ. General observations from the study: Rare TCR sequences predominated, though certain public TCRs were found in many donors.

A word on this clone: Its antigen is currently unknown.

Sequencing was performed on PBMCs. The rearrangement joins TRBV5-1 to TRBJ1-2, with unresolved D. This clonotype was obtained from a man younger than 30 in good health and CMV-seropositive. The CDR3, as DNA: TGCGCCAGCAGCTTGGCGGTTGACTATGGCTACACCTTC. Translation gives CASSLAVDYGYTF.